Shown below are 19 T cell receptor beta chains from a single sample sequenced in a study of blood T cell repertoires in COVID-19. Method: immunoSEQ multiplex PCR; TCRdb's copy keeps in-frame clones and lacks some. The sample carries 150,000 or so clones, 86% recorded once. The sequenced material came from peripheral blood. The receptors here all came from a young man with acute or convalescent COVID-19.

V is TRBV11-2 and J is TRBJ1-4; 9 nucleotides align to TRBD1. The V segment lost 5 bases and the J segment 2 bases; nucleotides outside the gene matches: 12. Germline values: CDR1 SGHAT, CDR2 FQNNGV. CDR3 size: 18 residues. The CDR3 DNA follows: TGTGCCAGCAGCCCTCGCCGGGACAGGGTGGGCACTAATGAAAAACTGTTTTTT. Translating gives CASSPRRDRVGTNEKLFF.

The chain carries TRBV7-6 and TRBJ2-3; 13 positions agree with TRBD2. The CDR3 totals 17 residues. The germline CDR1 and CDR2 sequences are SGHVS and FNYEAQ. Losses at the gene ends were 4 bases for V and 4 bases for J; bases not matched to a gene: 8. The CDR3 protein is CASSSLAGGPRADTQYF. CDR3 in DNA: TGTGCCAGCAGCTCACTAGCGGGGGGGCCTAGGGCAGATACGCAGTATTTT.

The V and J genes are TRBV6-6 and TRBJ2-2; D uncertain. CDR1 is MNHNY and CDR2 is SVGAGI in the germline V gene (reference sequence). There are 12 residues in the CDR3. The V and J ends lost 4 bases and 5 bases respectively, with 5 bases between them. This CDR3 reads CASSSKTGELFF. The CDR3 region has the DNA TGTGCCAGCAGTTCTAAGACCGGGGAGCTGTTTTTT.

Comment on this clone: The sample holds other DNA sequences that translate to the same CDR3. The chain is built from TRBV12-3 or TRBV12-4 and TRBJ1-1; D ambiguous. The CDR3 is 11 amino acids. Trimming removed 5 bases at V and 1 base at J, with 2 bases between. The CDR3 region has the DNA TGTGCCAGCAGTCAGAACACTGAAGCTTTCTTT. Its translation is CASSQNTEAFF.

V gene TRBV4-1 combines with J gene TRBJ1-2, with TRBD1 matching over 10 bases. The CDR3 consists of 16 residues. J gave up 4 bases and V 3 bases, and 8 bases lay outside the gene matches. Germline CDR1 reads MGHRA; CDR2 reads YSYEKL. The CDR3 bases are TGCGCCAGCAGCCAGCCCAGACAGGGGGCGCGCTATGGCTACACCTTC. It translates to CASSQPRQGARYGYTF.

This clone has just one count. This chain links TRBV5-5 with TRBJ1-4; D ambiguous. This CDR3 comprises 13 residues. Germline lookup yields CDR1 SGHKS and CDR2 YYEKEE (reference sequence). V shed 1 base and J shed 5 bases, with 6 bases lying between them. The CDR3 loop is CASSLLRNEKLFF. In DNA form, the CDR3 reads TGTGCCAGCAGCTTGCTCAGGAATGAAAAACTGTTTTTT.

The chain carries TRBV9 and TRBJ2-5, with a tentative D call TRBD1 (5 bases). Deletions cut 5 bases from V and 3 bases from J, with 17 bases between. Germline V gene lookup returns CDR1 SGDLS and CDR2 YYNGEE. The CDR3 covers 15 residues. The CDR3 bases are TGTGCCAGCAGTTATAGGGGCTCGACAGAAGAGACCCAGTACTTC. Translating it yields CASSYRGSTEETQYF.

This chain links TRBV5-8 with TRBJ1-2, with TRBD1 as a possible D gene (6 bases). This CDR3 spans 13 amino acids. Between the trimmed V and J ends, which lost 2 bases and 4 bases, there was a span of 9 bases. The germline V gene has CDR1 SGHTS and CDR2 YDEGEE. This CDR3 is CASSFTGSYGYTF. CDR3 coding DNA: TGTGCCAGCAGCTTTACAGGGTCCTATGGCTACACCTTC.

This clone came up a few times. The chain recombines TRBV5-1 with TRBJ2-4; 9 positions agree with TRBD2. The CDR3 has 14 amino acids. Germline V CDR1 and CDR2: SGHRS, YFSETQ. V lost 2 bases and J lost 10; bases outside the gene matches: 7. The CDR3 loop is CASSLGGGARIQYF. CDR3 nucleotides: TGCGCCAGCAGCTTAGGCGGGGGGGCCAGAATTCAGTACTTC.

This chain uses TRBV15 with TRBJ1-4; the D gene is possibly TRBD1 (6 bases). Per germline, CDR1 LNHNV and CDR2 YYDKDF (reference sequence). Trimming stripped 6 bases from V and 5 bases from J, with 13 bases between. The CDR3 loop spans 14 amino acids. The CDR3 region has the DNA TGTGCCACCAGTCGGACAGTAGTGAATGAAAAACTGTTTTTT. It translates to CATSRTVVNEKLFF. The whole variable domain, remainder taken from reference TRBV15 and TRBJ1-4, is DAMVIQNPRYQVTQFGKPVTLSCSQTLNHNVMYWYQQKSSQAPKLLFHYYDKDFNNEADTPDNFQSRRPNTSFCFLDIRSPGLGDTAMYLCATSRTVVNEKLFFGSGTQLSVL.

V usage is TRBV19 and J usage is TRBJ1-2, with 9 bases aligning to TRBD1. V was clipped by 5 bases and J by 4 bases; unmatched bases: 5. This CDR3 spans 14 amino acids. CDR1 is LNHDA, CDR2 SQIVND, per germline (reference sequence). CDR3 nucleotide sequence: TGTGCCAGTAGTCCGGACAGGGGTGGCTATGGCTACACCTTC. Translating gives CASSPDRGGYGYTF.

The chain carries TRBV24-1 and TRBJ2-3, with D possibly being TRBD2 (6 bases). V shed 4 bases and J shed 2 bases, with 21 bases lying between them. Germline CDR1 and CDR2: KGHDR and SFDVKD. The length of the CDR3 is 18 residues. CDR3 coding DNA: TGTGCCACCAGTGACCCTATCAAGACTAGACACAACACAGATACGCAGTATTTT. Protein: CATSDPIKTRHNTDTQYF.

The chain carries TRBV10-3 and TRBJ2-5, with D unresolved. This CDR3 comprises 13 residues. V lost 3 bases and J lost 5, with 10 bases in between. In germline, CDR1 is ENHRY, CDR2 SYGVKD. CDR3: CAISDRVRETQYF. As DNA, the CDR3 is TGTGCCATCAGTGATAGAGTCCGTGAGACCCAGTACTTC.

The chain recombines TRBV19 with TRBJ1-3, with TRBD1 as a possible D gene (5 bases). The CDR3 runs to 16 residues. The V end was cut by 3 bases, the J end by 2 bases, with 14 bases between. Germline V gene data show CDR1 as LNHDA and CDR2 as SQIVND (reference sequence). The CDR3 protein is CASSIVWTTAGNTIYF. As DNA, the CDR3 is TGTGCCAGTAGTATCGTCTGGACAACTGCTGGAAACACCATATATTTT. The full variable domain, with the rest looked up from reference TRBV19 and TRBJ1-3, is DGGITQSPKYLFRKEGQNVTLSCEQNLNHDAMYWYRQDPGQGLRLIYYSQIVNDFQKGDIAEGYSVSREKKESFPLTVTSAQKNPTAFYLCASSIVWTTAGNTIYFGEGSWLTVV.

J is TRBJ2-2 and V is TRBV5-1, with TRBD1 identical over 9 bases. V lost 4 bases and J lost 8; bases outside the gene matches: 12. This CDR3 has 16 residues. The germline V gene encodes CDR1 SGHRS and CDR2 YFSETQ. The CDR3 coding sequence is TGCGCCAGCAGCAAACGGGACAGGGATTTTTTGGGGGAGCTGTTTTTT. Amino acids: CASSKRDRDFLGELFF.

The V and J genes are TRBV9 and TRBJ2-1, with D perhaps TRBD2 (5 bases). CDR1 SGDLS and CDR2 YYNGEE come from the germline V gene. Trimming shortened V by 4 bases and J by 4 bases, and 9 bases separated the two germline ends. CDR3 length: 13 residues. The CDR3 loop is CASSTGIYNEQFF. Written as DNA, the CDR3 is TGTGCCAGCAGCACCGGGATATACAATGAGCAGTTCTTC.

The DNA for the CDR3 is TGTGCCAGCAGTTACTCGGCTGGTGAAAAACTGTTTTTT. It yields the protein CASSYSAGEKLFF. V and J are TRBV6-5 and TRBJ1-4; no reliable D call. CDR1 and CDR2 from the germline V gene are MNHEY and SVGAGI. The CDR3 runs to 13 residues. Trimming took 0 bases from V and 7 from J, leaving 6 bases between them.

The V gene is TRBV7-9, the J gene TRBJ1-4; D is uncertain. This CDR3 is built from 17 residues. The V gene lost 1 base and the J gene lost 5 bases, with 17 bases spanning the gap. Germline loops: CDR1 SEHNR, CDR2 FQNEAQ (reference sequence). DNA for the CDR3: TGTGCCAGCAGCTTAGGATACCAGGTTTACGTCAATGAAAAACTGTTTTTT. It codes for CASSLGYQVYVNEKLFF. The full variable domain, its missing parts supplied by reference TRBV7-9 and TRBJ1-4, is DTGVSQNPRHKITKRGQNVTFRCDPISEHNRLYWYRQTLGQGPEFLTYFQNEAQLEKSRLLSDRFSAERPKGSFSTLEIQRTEQGDSAMYLCASSLGYQVYVNEKLFFGSGTQLSVL.

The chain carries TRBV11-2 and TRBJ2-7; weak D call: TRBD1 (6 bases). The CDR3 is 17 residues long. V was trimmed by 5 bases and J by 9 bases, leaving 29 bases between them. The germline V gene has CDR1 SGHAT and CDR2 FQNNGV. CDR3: CASSKLNGVGAQRLQYV. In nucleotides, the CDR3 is TGTGCCAGCAGCAAGCTGAATGGGGTGGGGGCACAACGGCTGCAGTACGTC.